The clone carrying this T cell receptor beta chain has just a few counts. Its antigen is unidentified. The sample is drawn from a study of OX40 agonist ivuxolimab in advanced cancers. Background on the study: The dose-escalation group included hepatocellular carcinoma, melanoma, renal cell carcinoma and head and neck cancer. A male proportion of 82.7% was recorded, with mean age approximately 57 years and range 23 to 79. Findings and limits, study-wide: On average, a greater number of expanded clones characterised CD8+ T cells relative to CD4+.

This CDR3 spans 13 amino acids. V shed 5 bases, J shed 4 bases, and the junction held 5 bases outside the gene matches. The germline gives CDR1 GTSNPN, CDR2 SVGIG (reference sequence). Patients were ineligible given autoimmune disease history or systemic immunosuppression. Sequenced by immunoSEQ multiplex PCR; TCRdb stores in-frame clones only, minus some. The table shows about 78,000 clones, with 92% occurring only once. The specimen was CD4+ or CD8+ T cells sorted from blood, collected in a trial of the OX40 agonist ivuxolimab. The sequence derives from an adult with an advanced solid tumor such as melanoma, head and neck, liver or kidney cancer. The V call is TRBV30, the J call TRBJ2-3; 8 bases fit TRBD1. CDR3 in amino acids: CAWEGQGPDTQYF. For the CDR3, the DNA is TGTGCCTGGGAAGGACAGGGACCAGATACGCAGTATTTT.